These 9 T cell receptor beta chains were all obtained from the same sample, sequenced in a study of vaccination effects on CD4 cells after COVID-19. No antigen has been identified for these receptors. Repertoires were generated with immunoSEQ multiplex PCR, while TCRdb's copy carries only in-frame clones and drops some. The top ten clones hold about 5% of a sample with 60,000 to 75,000 clones, roughly 73% of them seen once. After expansion with viral peptide pools in the ViraFEST assay, antigen-specific CD4+ T cells were sequenced. Culture proceeded for more than 8 days, and CD4+ T cells were then isolated. Documented for the person is a PCR-confirmed SARS-CoV-2 infection occurring between March and December 2020. This specimen consisted of CD4+ T cells from PBMCs cultured with HIV peptides, obtained before COVID-19 vaccination. Subset noted: HIV-1 Nef peptide pool negative control/reference culture. The source of these receptors is a human donor who had a prior SARS-CoV-2 infection.

This clone came up a few times. The chain recombines TRBV27 with TRBJ2-5, with 7 bases that match TRBD2. This CDR3 is 13 amino acids long. The germline V gene has CDR1 MNHEY and CDR2 SMNVEV (reference sequence). The CDR3 here is CATSQRGTETQYF. The CDR3 DNA is TGTGCTACGAGTCAGCGGGGCACAGAGACCCAGTACTTC.

The chain uses TRBV7-9 and TRBJ2-1; TRBD2 matches 9 bases. Trimming took 1 base from V and 2 from J; bases not matched to a gene: 12. Germline CDR1 reads SEHNR; CDR2 reads FQNEAQ (reference sequence). CDR3 size: 19 residues. CDR3 nucleotide sequence: TGTGCCAGCAGCTTAGGACGCGGGGGGGCCATTAACCCCTACAATGAGCAGTTCTTC. Protein sequence: CASSLGRGGAINPYNEQFF.

In its sample, this clone was seen a few times. The genes are TRBV11-3 and TRBJ2-7; 9 bases line up with TRBD1. The CDR3 runs 14 residues. Germline trimming cut 4 bases from V and 3 bases from J; bases unmatched to any gene: 4. CDR1 SGHNT and CDR2 YENEEA come from the germline V gene. The CDR3 DNA follows: TGTGCCAGCAGCTCCTTGGGACAGGGCTACGAGCAGTACTTC. The encoded protein is CASSSLGQGYEQYF.

This sequence joins TRBV7-3 and TRBJ2-7; 10 bases match TRBD1. In germline, CDR1 is SGHTA, CDR2 FQGTGA. The CDR3 runs to 15 residues. Germline trimming cut 5 bases from V and 7 bases from J; bases unmatched to any gene: 11. The DNA for the CDR3 is TGTGCCAGCAGCGCGTCCGGGACAGGGGAGGAGGAGCAGTACTTC. This sequence encodes CASSASGTGEEEQYF.

The rearrangement uses TRBV10-3 and TRBJ2-6; TRBD1 aligns across 10 bases. The germline gives CDR1 ENHRY, CDR2 SYGVKD. The CDR3 covers 17 residues. Germline trimming cut 4 bases from V and 0 bases from J; bases unmatched to any gene: 3. CDR3 sequence (DNA): TGTGCCATCAGTGCCGGGACAGGGGTCTCTGGGGCCAACGTCCTGACTTTC. As protein: CAISAGTGVSGANVLTF.

Regarding this clone: The junction departs from the called germline gene at one end, perhaps through a read error. The chain combines TRBV19 with TRBJ2-2; 9 bases are shared with TRBD1. Germline V gives CDR1 LNHDA, CDR2 SQIVND (reference sequence). CDR3 length equals 18 residues. CDR3 residues: CASSLKDRGDWNAGELFF. The CDR3 DNA follows: TGTGCCAGTAGTCTTAAGGACAGGGGCGATTGGAACGCCGGGGAGCTGTTTTTT.

The J gene is TRBJ2-3, the V gene TRBV7-6; the D gene is possibly TRBD2 (5 bases). Germline V gene lookup returns CDR1 SGHVS and CDR2 FNYEAQ. V was pared by 4 bases and J by 2 bases, with 19 bases between. CDR3 length: 17 residues. The CDR3 sequence: CASSYLRGGGSTDTQYF. CDR3 sequence (DNA): TGTGCCAGCAGCTACCTCCGAGGAGGCGGGTCCACAGATACGCAGTATTTT.

V usage is TRBV6-1 and J usage is TRBJ1-4; D is unclear. V was cut by 2 bases and J by 5 bases, with 9 bases left in between. Germline assignment: CDR1 MNHNS and CDR2 SASEGT. The CDR3 loop spans 14 amino acids. The chain's CDR3 is CASSEYRGNEKLFF. The CDR3 DNA follows: TGTGCCAGCAGTGAATACCGGGGAAATGAAAAACTGTTTTTT.

Only one count was recorded for this clone. The chain has TRBV5-1 and TRBJ2-5, with D possibly being TRBD2 (6 bases). Germline CDR1 and CDR2: SGHRS and YFSETQ. Trimming took off 4 bases at V and 5 bases at J, with 24 bases between the two ends. The CDR3 has 17 residues. CDR3 sequence (DNA): TGCGCCAGCAGCCTGGGGACTTACTCCGGGCTTTTGGAGACCCAGTACTTC. Translation gives CASSLGTYSGLLETQYF.